These T cell receptor beta chains were read from a single sample in a study of cytomegalovirus exposure and HLA in healthy donors. The assay was immunoSEQ multiplex PCR, and TCRdb's table has in-frame clones only and misses some. The top ten hold around 2.6% of the sample, which has fewer than 90,000 clones, over 75% seen once. The sequencing input was PBMCs. All receptors derive from a male donor in good health and CMV-seropositive. CDR3s include the opening cysteine and the closing phenylalanine or tryptophan. The D gene is left open where the match is weak. Some rows have no size entry. The others give once, few or many, or a class for an expanded clone.

J,size,V,length,D,DNA,CDR3
TRBJ2-7,few,TRBV6-5,14,TRBD1,TGTGCCAGCAGTAAAGGGGGCAACTCCTTCGAGCAGTACTTC,CASSKGGNSFEQYF
TRBJ2-2,NA,TRBV29-1,16,TRBD1,TGCAGCGTTATGGGGAGAGGACAGGGGGTCACCGGGGAGCTGTTTTTT,CSVMGRGQGVTGELFF
TRBJ1-2,NA,TRBV6-1,12,NA,TGTGCCAGCACCCCCGGGATCTATGGCTACACCTTC,CASTPGIYGYTF
TRBJ1-2,NA,TRBV9,16,TRBD1,TGTGCCAGCAGCAGCACAGGGGGCGCGAGGAACTATGGCTACACCTTC,CASSSTGGARNYGYTF
TRBJ2-1,NA,TRBV20-1,11,NA,TGCAGTGCCAAACTTGGGAGGCGGCAGTTCTTC,CSAKLGRRQFF
TRBJ1-5,NA,TRBV2,18,TRBD1,TGTGCCAGCAGTGAAGGGGGACAGGGGGCCTCAAGGGGTCAGCCCCAGCATTTT,CASSEGGQGASRGQPQHF
TRBJ1-2,once,TRBV2,15,NA,TGTGCCAGCAGTATACCTGGGAGCTCTAACTATGGCTACACCTTC,CASSIPGSSNYGYTF
TRBJ2-1,NA,TRBV9,14,NA,TGTGCCAGCAGCGTAGCTACGACTAGCAATGAGCAGTTCTTC,CASSVATTSNEQFF
TRBJ2-1,NA,TRBV7-2,15,NA,TGTGCCAGCAGCCCCCAAGTTAGCGGATACAATGAGCAGTTCTTC,CASSPQVSGYNEQFF
TRBJ1-5,NA,TRBV5-5,14,NA,TGTGCCAGCAGCTTACAGGGTGGGAATCAGCCCCAGCATTTT,CASSLQGGNQPQHF
TRBJ2-6,NA,TRBV30,15,TRBD1,TGTGCCTGGCTCCGGGACAGCACTGGGGCCAACGTCCTGACTTTC,CAWLRDSTGANVLTF
TRBJ2-7,NA,TRBV5-1,14,TRBD2,TGCGCCAGCAGCCCCGGGACTACGCCCTACGAGCAGTACTTC,CASSPGTTPYEQYF
TRBJ2-7,NA,TRBV6-1,14,TRBD2,TGTGTCGTAGAACTAGCGGGCGGGACCTACGAGCAGTACTTC,CVVELAGGTYEQYF
TRBJ2-1,NA,TRBV30,16,NA,TGTGCCTGGAGTATCATAGCGCCCAGCTCCTACAATGAGCAGTTCTTC,CAWSIIAPSSYNEQFF
TRBJ2-3,NA,TRBV18,18,TRBD2,TGTGCCAGCTCACCACTGCCCGGTGGTAGCGGGAGTTATCTTACGCAGTATTTT,CASSPLPGGSGSYLTQYF
TRBJ2-7,NA,TRBV2,14,TRBD2,TGTGCCAGCTTTCGGGAGGAGGGCTACTACGAGCAGTACTTC,CASFREEGYYEQYF
TRBJ2-3,NA,TRBV7-3,17,TRBD1,TGTGCCAGCAGCCCTGGACAGGCAGGACACAACACAGATACGCAGTATTTT,CASSPGQAGHNTDTQYF
TRBJ1-4,NA,TRBV7-9,15,NA,TGTGCCAGCAGCCAGACCACAGGGAAGGGTGAAAAACTGTTTTTT,CASSQTTGKGEKLFF
TRBJ2-7,NA,TRBV5-5,17,TRBD2,TGTGCCAGCAGCTTGCTACTAGCGGGAGTTGTTGTCGGCGAGCAGTACTTC,CASSLLLAGVVVGEQYF
TRBJ2-3,NA,TRBV20-1,11,NA,TGCAGTGCAGTAGACTGGCCGAAGCAGTATTTT,CSAVDWPKQYF
TRBJ2-6,once,TRBV9,19,TRBD1,TGTGCCAGCAGCTCAAAGACAGGGGGATTGGGGTCTGGGGCCAACGTCCTGACTTTC,CASSSKTGGLGSGANVLTF
TRBJ2-3,once,TRBV14,15,TRBD2,TGTGCCAGCAGCCTAATAGCGGGCCACACAGATACGCAGTATTTT,CASSLIAGHTDTQYF
TRBJ2-7,NA,TRBV2,13,NA,TGTGCCAGCAGTCCGACCGGAGGGTACGAGCAGTACTTC,CASSPTGGYEQYF
TRBJ2-3,NA,TRBV4-2,16,TRBD2,TGTGCCAGCAGCCAAGGCCCCCGGGGGGGCACAGATACGCAGTATTTT,CASSQGPRGGTDTQYF
TRBJ1-2,NA,TRBV11-2,17,NA,TGTGCCAGCAGCTTAACATTCGCCGGGGTTGGTAACTATGGCTACACCTTC,CASSLTFAGVGNYGYTF
TRBJ2-7,NA,TRBV14,13,NA,TGTGCCAGCAGCCCCTACCTTCTCCAGGTCCAGTACTTC,CASSPYLLQVQYF
TRBJ1-1,NA,TRBV21-1,15,NA,TGTGCCAGCAGCCCTATTGAGGGCATGAACACTGAAGCTTTCTTT,CASSPIEGMNTEAFF
TRBJ2-7,NA,TRBV25-1,12,TRBD1,TGTGCCAGCAGCCCGCTGACAGGGAGAAAGTACTTC,CASSPLTGRKYF
TRBJ2-5,NA,TRBV6-5,15,TRBD1,TGTGCCAGCAGCACACAGGGGGCCTCTTGGGAGACCCAGTACTTC,CASSTQGASWETQYF
TRBJ2-1,NA,TRBV27,13,NA,TGTGCCAGCACCAAGATAGGGAGTGGGGAGCAGTTCTTC,CASTKIGSGEQFF
TRBJ1-2,NA,TRBV14,14,NA,TGTGCCAGCAGCCACCGGACCCTACGAGGGGGCTACACCTTC,CASSHRTLRGGYTF
TRBJ2-7,NA,TRBV21-1,13,NA,TGTGCCAGCAGCGGACTAGCGAAATACGAGCAGTACTTC,CASSGLAKYEQYF
TRBJ2-3,NA,TRBV7-3,16,NA,TGTGCCAGCAGCTCACTCCCAAAGCGGAGCACAGATACGCAGTATTTT,CASSSLPKRSTDTQYF
TRBJ1-1,NA,TRBV7-9,14,NA,TGTGCCAGCAGCTTAGCGACGGGGGATCCTAAAGCTTTCTTT,CASSLATGDPKAFF
TRBJ1-2,NA,TRBV5-6,16,TRBD1,TGTGCCAGCACCCTCGTGATCGGACAGGGGACCTATGGCTACACCTTC,CASTLVIGQGTYGYTF
TRBJ1-1,NA,TRBV9,14,TRBD1,TGTGCCAGCAGCGTAGGACAGGGTGACACTGAAGCTTTCTTT,CASSVGQGDTEAFF
TRBJ2-3,NA,TRBV7-2,15,TRBD1,TGTGCCAGCACCCGGGACAGGGGGAGCACAGATACGCAGTATTTT,CASTRDRGSTDTQYF
TRBJ2-5,NA,TRBV28,18,TRBD2,TGTGCCAGCAGTTCCCCGGGACTAGCGGCTATCCCACAAGAGACCCAGTACTTC,CASSSPGLAAIPQETQYF
TRBJ2-1,NA,TRBV7-2,17,TRBD2,TGTGCCAGCAGCTTAAGGACCGGGACTAGCGGTTACAATGAGCAGTTCTTC,CASSLRTGTSGYNEQFF
TRBJ2-3,NA,TRBV13,20,TRBD2,TGTGCCAGCAGTACAAGACAGGGGCTCTCTAGCGGGAGGGGCACAGATACGCAGTATTTT,CASSTRQGLSSGRGTDTQYF
TRBJ1-1,few,TRBV27,14,NA,TGTGCCAGCAGTTCCAGGGCAGGGTACACTGAAGCTTTCTTT,CASSSRAGYTEAFF
TRBJ1-1,NA,TRBV5-1,14,NA,TGCGCCAGCAGCTTGGCCGCAGGGAACACTGAAGCTTTCTTT,CASSLAAGNTEAFF
TRBJ1-4,NA,TRBV6-1,15,NA,TGTGCCAGCAGTGAAAGCATGACAACTAATGAAAAACTGTTTTTT,CASSESMTTNEKLFF
TRBJ2-3,NA,TRBV10-1,16,TRBD2,TGCGCCAGCAGTGAGACTAGCGGGAGGGACACAGATACGCAGTATTTT,CASSETSGRDTDTQYF
TRBJ2-5,NA,TRBV10-3,15,TRBD1,TGTGCCATCAGTGACTTAGGGACAGGCTTGGAGACCCAGTACTTC,CAISDLGTGLETQYF
TRBJ2-5,NA,TRBV7-8,16,NA,TGTGCCAGCAGCGACCTGACAGGACAAGGCGGAGAGACCCAGTACTTC,CASSDLTGQGGETQYF
TRBJ1-1,NA,TRBV2,15,TRBD1,TGTGCCAGCAGAGGGACAGAACCTATGAACACTGAAGCTTTCTTT,CASRGTEPMNTEAFF
TRBJ2-7,NA,TRBV19,13,NA,TGTGCCAGTAGTATACGTCAGGGCTACGAGCAGTACTTC,CASSIRQGYEQYF
TRBJ2-3,NA,TRBV25-1,16,TRBD1,TGTGCCAGCAGCAGACAGGGGACGGTCAACACAGATACGCAGTATTTT,CASSRQGTVNTDTQYF
TRBJ1-5,NA,TRBV29-1,12,NA,TGCAGCGCTCAGGGGTACAATCAGCCCCAGCATTTT,CSAQGYNQPQHF
TRBJ2-1,NA,TRBV19,13,NA,TGTGCCAGTAGTATAGACGGGGGCAATGAGCAGTTCTTC,CASSIDGGNEQFF
TRBJ2-1,NA,TRBV23-1,15,TRBD2,TGCGCCAGCAGTCGGCCTAGCGGGAGTCACAATGAGCAGTTCTTC,CASSRPSGSHNEQFF
TRBJ2-5,NA,TRBV5-4,15,TRBD1,TGTGCCAGCAGCCCCGGGACAGATTCCCTCGGGACCCAGTACTTC,CASSPGTDSLGTQYF
TRBJ2-7,few,TRBV2,15,NA,TGTGCCAGCAGCGTGAAGGACTCTGGAAACTCCGAGCAGTACTTC,CASSVKDSGNSEQYF
TRBJ1-1,NA,TRBV6-1,10,NA,TGTGCCAGCAGTTTTGTCGGAGCTTTCTTT,CASSFVGAFF
TRBJ2-7,NA,TRBV10-2,14,TRBD2,TGCGCCAGCTCTAGACTAGCGGGAGGTTACGAGCAGTACTTC,CASSRLAGGYEQYF
TRBJ2-1,NA,TRBV4-2,16,NA,TGTGCCAGCAGCCAAGATCTACCCATCGCTCATCCTGAGCAGTTCTTC,CASSQDLPIAHPEQFF